These 27 T cell receptor beta chains came from one sample sequenced in a study of monozygotic twins with inflammatory bowel disease. TCRdb re-called the 5' RACE reads; one entry per CDR3 protein, DNA not given. The sample holds approximately 400,000 distinct CDR3 sequences. The sample was blood. Receptors were obtained from a human donor with ulcerative colitis or Crohn's disease, or a healthy co-twin of an affected twin (not recorded which).

This chain links TRBV19 with TRBJ1-1. The V gene's germline CDR1 is LNHDA and CDR2 SQIVND (reference sequence). This CDR3 is built from 15 residues. CDR3 sequence: CASSIQPGRNTEAFF. The whole variable domain, remainder taken from reference TRBV19 and TRBJ1-1, is DGGITQSPKYLFRKEGQNVTLSCEQNLNHDAMYWYRQDPGQGLRLIYYSQIVNDFQKGDIAEGYSVSREKKESFPLTVTSAQKNPTAFYLCASSIQPGRNTEAFFGQGTRLTVV.

The chain links TRBV12-3 or TRBV12-4 to TRBJ1-4; TCRdb calls TRBD1, which cannot be checked without DNA. The CDR3 sequence is 11 residues long. The CDR3 region is CASTPDRELFF.

The rearrangement joins TRBV9 to TRBJ2-2; without DNA, the TCRdb call of TRBD2 cannot be checked. Per the germline V gene, CDR1 is SGDLS and CDR2 is YYNGEE. The CDR3 is 14 amino acids. This chain's CDR3 is CASSTQAGIGELFF. The full variable domain, completed using reference TRBV9 and TRBJ2-2, is DSGVTQTPKHLITATGQRVTLRCSPRSGDLSVYWYQQSLDQGLQFLIQYYNGEERAKGNILERFSAQQFPDLHSELNLSSLELGDSALYFCASSTQAGIGELFFGEGSRLTVL.

The chain employs TRBV4-2 and TRBJ1-4. CDR1 is LGHNA and CDR2 is YNFKEQ in the germline V gene. The CDR3 totals 16 residues. CDR3 sequence reads: CASRPSGGGGNEKLFF.

The V gene is TRBV20-1, the J gene TRBJ2-1; TCRdb's assignment of TRBD2 cannot be checked, as there is no DNA. There are 12 residues in the CDR3. Germline V gene data show CDR1 as DFQATT and CDR2 as SNEGSKA (reference sequence). Here the CDR3 reads CSARDGESEQFF.

V is TRBV10-3 and J is TRBJ1-1; TCRdb selects TRBD1, and the lack of DNA leaves this call unchecked. This CDR3 is 14 amino acids long. CDR1 is ENHRY and CDR2 is SYGVKD in the germline V gene. The CDR3 loop reads CAISVDSVNTEAFF.

This chain links TRBV5-4 with TRBJ2-7; TCRdb designates TRBD2, a call that cannot be tested without DNA. Germline-derived CDR1 and CDR2 are SGHNT and YYREEE (reference sequence). CDR3 length: 17 amino acids. The chain's CDR3 is CASSLALGPSGLGEQYF.

The V call is TRBV5-1, the J call TRBJ1-6; TCRdb's assignment of TRBD1 cannot be checked, as there is no DNA. This CDR3 is 16 amino acids long. Germline-derived CDR1 and CDR2 are SGHRS and YFSETQ. This chain's CDR3 is CASSRDSSFWDSPLHF. Looking up the rest from reference TRBV5-1 and TRBJ1-6 gives the full variable domain: KAGVTQTPRYLIKTRGQQVTLSCSPISGHRSVSWYQQTPGQGLQFLFEYFSETQRNKGNFPGRFSGRQFSNSRSEMNVSTLELGDSALYLCASSRDSSFWDSPLHFGNGTRLTVT.

The J gene is TRBJ2-2, the V gene TRBV6-2 or TRBV6-3. The germline V gene has CDR1 MNHEY and CDR2 SVGEGT. The CDR3 loop spans 15 amino acids. The CDR3 spells CASKLQTINTGELFF.

J is TRBJ2-1 and V is TRBV7-9; the D call from TCRdb, TRBD2, cannot be confirmed without DNA. CDR3 length equals 14 residues. Germline CDR1 is SEHNR and CDR2 is FQNEAQ (reference sequence). CDR3 sequence: CASSGGITYNEQFF. The variable domain in full, with the rest retrieved from reference TRBV7-9 and TRBJ2-1, is DTGVSQNPRHKITKRGQNVTFRCDPISEHNRLYWYRQTLGQGPEFLTYFQNEAQLEKSRLLSDRFSAERPKGSFSTLEIQRTEQGDSAMYLCASSGGITYNEQFFGPGTRLTVL.

The V and J genes are TRBV7-2 and TRBJ2-2; the TRBD1 assignment by TCRdb is unverifiable without DNA. Germline-derived CDR1 and CDR2 are SGHTA and FQGNSA. This CDR3 has 15 residues. CDR3 loop: CASSPRRTGPGELFF.

V gene TRBV6-5 combines with J gene TRBJ2-7; TCRdb gives TRBD1 as the D gene, but with no DNA this cannot be confirmed. CDR1 is MNHEY, CDR2 SVGAGI, per germline. The CDR3 has 15 residues. CDR3 sequence reads: CASSYSGPPGNEQYF.

The chain's CDR3 is CASSYTQGAGGELFF. The genes are TRBV6-5 and TRBJ2-2; TCRdb reports TRBD1, a call that lacks DNA to check it against. The CDR3 covers 15 residues. Germline lookup yields CDR1 MNHEY and CDR2 SVGAGI.

This sequence joins TRBV18 and TRBJ2-1; the TCRdb D gene call, TRBD1, has no DNA to confirm it. Germline V gene lookup returns CDR1 KGHSH and CDR2 LQKENI. This CDR3 comprises 17 residues. CDR3 residues: CASSKGVGTALYNEQFF. The full variable domain, rest sourced from reference TRBV18 and TRBJ2-1, is NAGVMQNPRHLVRRRGQEARLRCSPMKGHSHVYWYRQLPEEGLKFMVYLQKENIIDESGMPKERFSAEFPKEGPSILRIQQVVRGDSAAYFCASSKGVGTALYNEQFFGPGTRLTVL.

The chain combines TRBV6-2 or TRBV6-3 with TRBJ2-2; with no DNA, the TCRdb D assignment of TRBD1 cannot be verified. Germline CDR1 MNHEY, CDR2 SVGEGT. The CDR3 has 16 amino acids. The CDR3 reads CASSLQRQGEAGELFF.

The V and J genes are TRBV9 and TRBJ2-1. The CDR3 is 11 residues long. Per the germline V gene, CDR1 is SGDLS and CDR2 is YYNGEE. The CDR3 sequence is CASSGDNEQFF.

This chain uses TRBV12-3 or TRBV12-4 with TRBJ2-7; TCRdb proposes TRBD1, but this gene call is untestable without DNA. The CDR3 has 15 amino acids. CDR3 amino acids: CASRMGDRAAYEQYF.

CDR3 sequence: CATSRDVRNSGANVLTF. The chain carries TRBV15 and TRBJ2-6. Germline V CDR1 and CDR2: LNHNV, YYDKDF (reference sequence). There are 17 residues in the CDR3.

The chain is built from TRBV6-6 and TRBJ2-3. The CDR3 has 14 residues. Germline values: CDR1 MNHNY, CDR2 SVGAGI (reference sequence). The CDR3 loop reads CASTRMSSTDTQYF.

This chain joins TRBV7-8 and TRBJ2-1. The CDR3 spans 13 residues. The germline V gene encodes CDR1 SGHVS and CDR2 FQNEAQ. The CDR3 region is CASSLVTRTEQFF. Full variable domain (remainder filled in from reference TRBV7-8 and TRBJ2-1): GAGVSQSPRYKVAKRGQDVALRCDPISGHVSLFWYQQALGQGPEFLTYFQNEAQLDKSGLPSDRFFAERPEGSVSTLKIQRTQQEDSAVYLCASSLVTRTEQFFGPGTRLTVL.

The rearrangement uses TRBV12-3 or TRBV12-4 and TRBJ1-2; TCRdb outputs TRBD1, but without DNA this stays unchecked. The length of the CDR3 is 12 residues. The CDR3: CASNDRTYGYTF.

The CDR3 here is CASSLAGRVNTQYF. The genes are TRBV7-9 and TRBJ2-3. CDR1 is SEHNR, CDR2 FQNEAQ, per germline (reference sequence). The CDR3 loop spans 14 amino acids.

The CDR3 loop is CASSARDPRSYNEQFF. V and J are TRBV27 and TRBJ2-1; TCRdb's D gene call, TRBD1, goes unchecked for lack of DNA. The germline gives CDR1 MNHEY, CDR2 SMNVEV (reference sequence). This CDR3 is built from 16 residues.

CDR3 in amino acids: CASSQEGRNQPQHF. The chain couples TRBV3-1 to TRBJ1-5. This CDR3 contains 14 residues. From germline, CDR1 is LGHDT and CDR2 YNNKEL (reference sequence).

V gene TRBV6-2 or TRBV6-3 combines with J gene TRBJ1-1. CDR1 is MNHEY and CDR2 is SVGEGT in the germline V gene. The CDR3 length is 14 residues. The CDR3 spells CASKRPGTRTEAFF.

The J gene is TRBJ1-1, the V gene TRBV5-1; TCRdb indicates TRBD1, and absent DNA this call remains unverified. Germline loops: CDR1 SGHRS, CDR2 YFSETQ. This CDR3 comprises 15 residues. This CDR3 reads CASSSGQGAGTEAFF.

CDR3 protein: CASSQGETNYGYTF. The chain couples TRBV3-1 to TRBJ1-2. The CDR3 extends over 14 amino acids. Looked up from germline, CDR1 is LGHDT and CDR2 is YNNKEL (reference sequence).